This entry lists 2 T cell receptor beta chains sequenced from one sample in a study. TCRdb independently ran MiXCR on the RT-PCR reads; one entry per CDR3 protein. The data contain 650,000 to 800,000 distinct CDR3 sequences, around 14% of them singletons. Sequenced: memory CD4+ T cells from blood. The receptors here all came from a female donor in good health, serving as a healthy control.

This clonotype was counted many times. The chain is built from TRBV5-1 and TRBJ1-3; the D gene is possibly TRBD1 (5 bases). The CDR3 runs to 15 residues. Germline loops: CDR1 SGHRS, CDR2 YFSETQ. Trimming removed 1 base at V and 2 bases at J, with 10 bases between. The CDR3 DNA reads TGCGCCAGCAGCTTGATCCCAGGGACTGGAAACACCATATATTTT. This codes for CASSLIPGTGNTIYF. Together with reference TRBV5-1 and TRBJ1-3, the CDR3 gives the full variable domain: KAGVTQTPRYLIKTRGQQVTLSCSPISGHRSVSWYQQTPGQGLQFLFEYFSETQRNKGNFPGRFSGRQFSNSRSEMNVSTLELGDSALYLCASSLIPGTGNTIYFGEGSWLTVV.

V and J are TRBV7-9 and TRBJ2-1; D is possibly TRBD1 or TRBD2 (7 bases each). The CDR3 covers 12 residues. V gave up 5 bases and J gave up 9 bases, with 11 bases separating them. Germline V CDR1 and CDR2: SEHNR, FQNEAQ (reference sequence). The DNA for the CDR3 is TGTGCCAGCAGCCAGGGGGAGGGTGAGCAGTTCTTC. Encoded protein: CASSQGEGEQFF.